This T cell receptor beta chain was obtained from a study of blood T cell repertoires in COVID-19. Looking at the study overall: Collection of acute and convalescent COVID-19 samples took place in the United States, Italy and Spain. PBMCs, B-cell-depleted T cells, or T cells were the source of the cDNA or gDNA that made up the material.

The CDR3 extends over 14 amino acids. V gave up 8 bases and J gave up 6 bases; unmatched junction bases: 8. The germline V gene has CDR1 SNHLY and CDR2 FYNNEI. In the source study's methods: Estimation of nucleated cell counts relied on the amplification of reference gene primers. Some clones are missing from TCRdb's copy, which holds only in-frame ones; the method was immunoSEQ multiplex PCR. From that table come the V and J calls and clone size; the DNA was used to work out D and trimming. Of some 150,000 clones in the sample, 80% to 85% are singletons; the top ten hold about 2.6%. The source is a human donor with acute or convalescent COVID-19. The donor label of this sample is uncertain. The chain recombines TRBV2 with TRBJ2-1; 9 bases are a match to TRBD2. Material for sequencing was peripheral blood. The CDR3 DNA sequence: TGTGCCAGCTTTAGCGGGAGAGGGGGCAATGAGCAGTTCTTC. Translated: CASFSGRGGNEQFF.